This T cell receptor (beta chain) was recorded in a study of beta chain features in type 1 diabetes (dated by TCRdb to the late 2010s). Regarding the complete study: Mean age, gender distribution, total cell number and subset yield were not different between patients and healthy donors. Regulatory and stem cell-like memory subsets were obtained from only 8 patients and roughly eight healthy donors, while naive and central memory subsets were obtained from all 28 donors. Across all samples, about 110 million sorted cells were examined, and cell number per subset correlated strongly with RNA yield. In the study, recently diagnosed type 1 diabetes patients and matched healthy donors were compared on the TCRB repertoires of their sorted circulating CD4+ T cell subsets.

Broader findings and caveats from the paper: The naive, central memory and regulatory TCRB repertoires appeared to resemble one another more closely among patients than among healthy donors. Fewer insertions and more nucleotide deletions at VDJ recombination sites were observed in patients with type 1 diabetes, implying thymic rearrangement abnormalities. Type 1 diabetes patients showed a moderate but significant shortening of TCRB CDR3 length in all four CD4+ subsets. Because cDNA was sequenced instead of genomic DNA, activated cells with high expression could be over-represented, although the groups did not differ in activation or CD3 levels. Because the HLA sub-analyses included only small numbers of individuals, any influence of HLA type on TCRB rearrangement was left unresolved. PCR may preferentially amplify shorter templates, but because patient and control samples were amplified and corrected together, any resulting skew would affect both groups equally.

Concerning this clone itself: Its cognate antigen has yet to be identified. The record has no base qualities; no much larger clone is one base away.

There are 16 amino acids in the CDR3, from cysteine to phenylalanine inclusive. Of the read, only the CDR3 DNA is kept; its 48 bases are in frame from base 1. In the germline V gene, CDR1 corresponds to SQVTM and CDR2 to ANQGSEA. V is trimmed back by 3 bases and J by 4 bases, and the junction contains 9 bases that no gene match accounts for. Each donor gave one peripheral blood draw, averaging roughly 120 mL, which was collected into heparinised tubes. A BD FACSAria II and a panel including CD45RO, CCR7, CD25, CD127, CD95 and CD27 were used to sort naive, central memory, regulatory and stem cell-like memory CD4+ T cells. Purity was above 95% for every sorted population. Right away, PBMCs were isolated by Lymphoprep density gradient centrifugation and were stained directly, with no culture step. To minimize batch effects, samples were stained and sorted in pairs, one healthy donor with one patient per experiment.

The entire isolated RNA was reverse transcribed using the High Capacity cDNA Reverse Transcription Kit, and thus expressed TCRB transcripts were sequenced. Deep immunoSEQ sequencing was performed on naive, central memory and regulatory T cell samples, with an average of roughly 4 million total reads per sample. Sorted cells were lysed in RLT buffer and RNA was extracted with DNase-treated RNeasy Micro or Mini kits, depending on cell number. Each cell subset was processed on its own to prevent cross-contamination, while patient and healthy donor samples were processed together. Using the immunoSEQ multiplex PCR, TCRB sequences were amplified from cDNA into 87-bp fragments spanning the CDR3 region. The amplicons were sequenced using the Illumina HiSeq platform. The authors' pipeline ran thus. PCR bias was computationally corrected using synthetic template baselines, reads within Hamming distance 2 were collapsed, and singletons that could not be merged were discarded. Reads were aligned against IMGT so that V, D and J genes, CDR3 length and insertions or deletions at six rearrangement sites could be assigned. Within each subset, clonotype counts were normalized to sorted cell number, and only after that were true diversity and Gini coefficients computed with the tcR R package. The overlap coefficient, calculated on TCRB nucleotide sequences, was used to measure repertoire sharing. TCRdb stores this immuneACCESS table with in-frame sequences only. Part of the clones is absent; in the studies checked, under half of the shortfall reflects unresolved V genes, and no reason is known for the rest. V, J and clone size derive from that table, while D and trimming were established from the DNA sequence. A total of about 200,000 clones appear in this sample, 11% of them only once. The ten most abundant clones make up 1% to 1.5% of the sample.

Sequencing was carried out using central memory CD4+ T cells from blood. The TCR sequence derives from a man younger than 30 in good health. The V gene is TRBV29-1 and the J gene is TRBJ2-1, with 10 central nucleotides matching TRBD2. Read as DNA, the sequence is TGCAGCGTTGATCCTGCCGGGACTAGCGCTTACAATGAGCAGTTCTTC. It translates to CSVDPAGTSAYNEQFF.